This T cell receptor beta chain was observed in a study of cytomegalovirus exposure and HLA in healthy donors. Per the germline V gene, CDR1 is ENHRY and CDR2 is SYGVKD. The CDR3 runs to 12 residues. The V end was cut by 3 bases, the J end by 10 bases, with 10 bases between. Clones were read by immunoSEQ multiplex PCR, and TCRdb kept only the in-frame ones, dropping some. The data hold 120,000 or so clones, with 89% observed a single time. Sequenced input: PBMCs. The TCR originated in a woman aged 18-35 years in good health and CMV-seronegative. This chain joins TRBV10-3 and TRBJ2-1; a possible D gene is TRBD2 (5 bases). The CDR3 coding sequence is TGTGCCATCAGTGAAGATGGCGGGGAGCAGTTCTTC. This gives the protein CAISEDGGEQFF.